Below, 5 T cell receptor beta chains from the same sample are listed, as sequenced in a study of blood T cell repertoires in COVID-19. TCRdb's copy holds only in-frame clones and misses some; the assay was immunoSEQ multiplex PCR. The table shows roughly 310,000 clones, with 88% occurring only once. The specimen was peripheral blood. The origin of the receptors is a woman aged 45-65 years with active or convalescent COVID-19.

The chain recombines TRBV19 with TRBJ1-5; D is possibly TRBD1 (5 bases). The germline CDR1 and CDR2 sequences are LNHDA and SQIVND (reference sequence). V was pared by 0 bases and J by 0 bases, with 9 bases between. This CDR3 comprises 16 residues. CDR3 sequence: CASSIEGVSSNQPQHF. CDR3 nucleotide sequence: TGTGCCAGTAGTATAGAAGGGGTTTCTAGCAATCAGCCCCAGCATTTT.

The chain employs TRBV7-3 and TRBJ2-1; TRBD2 aligns across 12 bases. With 5 bases clipped from V and 8 bases from J, the junction kept 22 bases outside the gene matches. The CDR3 length is 20 residues. Germline CDR1 reads SGHTA; CDR2 reads FQGTGA. CDR3 region: CASSHSPFAQTSGGGDEQFF. The CDR3 bases are TGTGCCAGCAGCCATTCCCCCTTCGCGCAGACTAGCGGGGGTGGGGATGAGCAGTTCTTC. The variable domain in full, with the rest retrieved from reference TRBV7-3 and TRBJ2-1, is GAGVSQTPSNKVTEKGKYVELRCDPISGHTALYWYRQSLGQGPEFLIYFQGTGAADDSGLPNDRFFAVRPEGSVSTLKIQRTERGDSAVYLCASSHSPFAQTSGGGDEQFFGPGTRLTVL.

The rearrangement links TRBV28 to TRBJ2-7; TRBD1 agrees at 8 bases. The V segment lost 4 bases and the J segment 0 bases; nucleotides outside the gene matches: 2. The CDR3 consists of 14 residues. CDR1 is MDHEN and CDR2 is SYDVKM in the germline V gene. The chain's CDR3 is CASSWTGNSYEQYF. The DNA of the CDR3 is TGTGCCAGCAGTTGGACAGGGAACTCCTACGAGCAGTACTTC.

The chain links TRBV29-1 to TRBJ2-7, with D maybe TRBD2 (6 bases). In germline, CDR1 is SQVTM, CDR2 ANQGSEA. The V gene lost 2 bases and the J gene lost 6 bases, with 8 bases spanning the gap. CDR3 length: 11 amino acids. The CDR3 coding sequence is TGCAGCGTTGAACTAGCGAGCGAGCAGTACTTC. Residues: CSVELASEQYF.

The chain is built from TRBV11-2 and TRBJ1-2, with D tentatively TRBD1 (6 bases). This CDR3 comprises 15 residues. Trimming cost V 3 bases and J 3 bases, with 14 bases left between them. CDR1 and CDR2 (germline): SGHAT, FQNNGV. In nucleotides, the CDR3 is TGTGCCAGCAGCTTGGACAGAGGAGGTTACTATGGCTACACCTTC. Encoded protein: CASSLDRGGYYGYTF.